Detailed here is one T cell receptor (beta chain). Its antigen target is currently unknown. It has no much larger one-base neighbor in the sample; base qualities were not kept. The data were taken from a study of shared clonotypes between healthy human individuals (dated by TCRdb to the early 2020s). About the full investigation: A couple of women and a few men aged 18 to 49 years were included in the cohort. For each donor, three plates each were used for CD4 naive and CD4 memory, two plates were used for CD8 naive, and one plate was used for CD8 memory. Blood TCR repertoires of about 5 healthy adults were deeply sequenced to estimate repertoire size and the extent of clonotype sharing between individuals. Different laboratories and diverse techniques were used to prepare libraries and sequence TCR repertoires, to increase sequencing depth and limit assay-specific biases. Per donor, leukapheresis produced somewhere between about 0.85 and 10 billion PBMCs.

TCR CDR3 regions were amplified from genomic DNA by multiplex PCR using the deep immunoSEQ assay. Genomic DNA extracted from each cell subset was distributed evenly over all wells of several immunoSEQ 96-well plates, and each plate served as one replicate. For sorted subsets, roughly 200 ng of genomic DNA, equivalent to roughly 33,000 T cell genomes, went into each replicate PCR. Purified libraries were quantified with a Qubit 3.0 fluorometer, sized on a Bioanalyzer 2100, and re-quantified with the KAPA Library Quantification kit. A separate single-read 150-cycle Illumina NextSeq 550 flow cell was used to sequence each immunoSEQ 96-well plate. Regarding the original processing steps: Because the immunoSEQ output held only junctional sequences and lacked quality scores, the filtering could not match the filtering applied to full-length reads. To assign V/J genes and CDR3, sequences were annotated using PyIR, a Python wrapper for IgBLAST v1.9, with IMGT germline references. Any read was removed if the V/J assignment was weak (E-value above 1e-6), the CDR3 was missing, or the read contained stop codons, out-of-frame junctions, or ambiguous translated residues. V3J clonotypes were defined as sequences sharing the same inferred V gene, J gene, and CDR3 amino acid sequence. To compute the percentage overlap between repertoires, the number of shared unique clonotypes was divided by the size of the smaller repertoire. Three approaches were used to assess repertoire richness: RTK rarefaction, the Chao1 estimator, and Recon v2.1 estimates of unobserved clonotypes. OLGA was used to compute generation probabilities for all TCRbeta clonotypes that the gDNA method yielded from a few donors. What TCRdb holds here is the immuneACCESS table cut down to in-frame rearrangements. Part of the clones is not present; checked against another copy, under half of the missing clones reflect an unresolved V gene, and the others are unexplained. The V and J calls and clone size come from that table; D and trimming were worked out from the DNA. Within this sample are millions of clones, with around 95% of them counted one time only. The ten largest clonotypes hold approximately 0.13% of the sample.

Donors were healthy HIV-negative adults with no recently reported acute infections or vaccinations. Every donor was a Caucasian adult residing in Nashville, Tennessee, USA. CD4+ T cells were enriched by magnetic negative selection, after which naive cells were positively selected on CD45RA and the negative fraction was taken as the memory subset. Blood was collected by leukapheresis, and PBMCs were isolated by Ficoll-Histopaque density gradient centrifugation and then cryopreserved in liquid nitrogen vapor phase. Analytical flow cytometry was used to check the purity and quantity of every magnetically sorted T cell population. Genomic DNA was isolated from every sorted fraction and measured by UV absorbance on a Nanodrop 2000c. General study outcomes and caveats: Compared with non-shared clonotypes, the clonotypes found in all four sorted-subset donors had higher generation probabilities. Naive subsets generally had larger estimated clonotype richness than memory subsets. Sampling was limited to blood, and TCR repertoires in tissue likely differ from TCR repertoires in blood. Because the study included only a small number of donors, the genetic and exposure-history diversity represented was limited. Based on pairwise subsampling, the degree of clonotype sharing among donors was expected to be affected by sequencing depth. Rarefaction of sorted-subset datasets indicated incomplete sequencing despite the large sequencing depth. Across a handful of donors, roughly 5.4% of naive CD4, 3% to 4% of naive CD8, about 2% of memory CD4, and under 0.45% of memory CD8 clonotypes were shared.

After removal of 2 bases from V and 4 bases from J, the junction retains 13 bases not matched to a gene. The germline V gene specifies MNHNS as CDR1 and SASEGT as CDR2. The CDR3, from cysteine to phenylalanine, totals 17 residues. Only the CDR3 part of the read is kept: 51 bases, read in frame from the first base. Rearrangement joined TRBV6-1 to TRBJ2-7, and TRBD2 matches 8 of the central bases. This receptor was obtained from a man younger than 35 in good health. The sample was naive CD4+ T cells sorted from blood. Read against the paper, the sample's cell subset or site label means: CD45RA+ positively selected. Read as DNA, the sequence is TGTGCCAGCAGTGAATATAGCGGGACACTCCGGCAATACGAGCAGTACTTC. It specifies CASSEYSGTLRQYEQYF.